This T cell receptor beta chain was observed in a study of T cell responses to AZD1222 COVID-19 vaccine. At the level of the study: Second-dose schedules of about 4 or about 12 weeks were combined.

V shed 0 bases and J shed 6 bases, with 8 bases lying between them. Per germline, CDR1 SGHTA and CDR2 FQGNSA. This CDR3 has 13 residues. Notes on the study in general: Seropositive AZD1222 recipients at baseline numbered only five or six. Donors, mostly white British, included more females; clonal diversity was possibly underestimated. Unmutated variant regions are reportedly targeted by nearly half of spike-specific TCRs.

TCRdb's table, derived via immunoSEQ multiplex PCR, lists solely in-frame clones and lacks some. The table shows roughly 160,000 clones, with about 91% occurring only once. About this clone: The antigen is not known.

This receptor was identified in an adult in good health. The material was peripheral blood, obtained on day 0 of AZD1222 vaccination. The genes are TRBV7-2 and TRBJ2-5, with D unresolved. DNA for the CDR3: TGTGCCAGCAGCTTAGCTAGCACCCAGACCCAGTACTTC. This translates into CASSLASTQTQYF.